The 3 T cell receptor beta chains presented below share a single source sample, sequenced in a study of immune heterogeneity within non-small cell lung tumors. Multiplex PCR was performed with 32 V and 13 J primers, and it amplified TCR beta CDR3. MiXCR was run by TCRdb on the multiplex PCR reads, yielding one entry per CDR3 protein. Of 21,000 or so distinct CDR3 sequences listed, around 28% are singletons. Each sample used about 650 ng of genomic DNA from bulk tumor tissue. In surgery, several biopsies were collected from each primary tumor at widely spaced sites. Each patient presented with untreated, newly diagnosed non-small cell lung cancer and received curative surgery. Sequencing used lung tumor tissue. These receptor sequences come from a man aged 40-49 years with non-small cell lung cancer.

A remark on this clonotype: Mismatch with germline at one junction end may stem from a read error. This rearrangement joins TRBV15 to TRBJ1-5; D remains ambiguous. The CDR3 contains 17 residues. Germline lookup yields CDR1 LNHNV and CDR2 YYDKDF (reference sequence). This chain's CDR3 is CATIRDQRINSNQPQHF. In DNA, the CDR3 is TGTGCCACCATCAGAGATCAGAGAATTAATAGCAATCAGCCCCAGCATTTT.

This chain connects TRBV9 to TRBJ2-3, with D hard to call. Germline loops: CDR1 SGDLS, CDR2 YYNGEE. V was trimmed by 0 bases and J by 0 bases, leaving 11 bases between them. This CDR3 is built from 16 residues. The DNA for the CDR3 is TGTGCCAGCAGCGTAGGTGGCGGAAAAAGCACAGATACGCAGTATTTT. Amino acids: CASSVGGGKSTDTQYF.

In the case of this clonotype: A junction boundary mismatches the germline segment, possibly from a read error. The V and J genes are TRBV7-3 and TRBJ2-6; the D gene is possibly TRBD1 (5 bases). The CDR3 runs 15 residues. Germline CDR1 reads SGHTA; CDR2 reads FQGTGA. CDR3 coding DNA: TGTGCCAGCATCTTAGACAGCTCTGGGGCCAACGTCCTGACTTTC. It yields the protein CASILDSSGANVLTF.